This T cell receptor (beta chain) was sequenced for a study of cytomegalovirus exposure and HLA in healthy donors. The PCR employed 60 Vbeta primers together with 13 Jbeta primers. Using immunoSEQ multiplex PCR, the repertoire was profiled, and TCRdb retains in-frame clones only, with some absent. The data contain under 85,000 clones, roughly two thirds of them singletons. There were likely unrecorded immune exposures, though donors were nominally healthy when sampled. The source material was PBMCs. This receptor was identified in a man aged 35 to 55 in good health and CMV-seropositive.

The CDR3 DNA is TGTGCCAGCAGTGAGGGGGCTAGCACAGATACGCAGTATTTT. Its translation: CASSEGASTDTQYF. V gene TRBV6-1 combines with J gene TRBJ2-3; D is perhaps TRBD1 (6 bases). With 3 bases removed from V and 0 bases from J, the gap between germline ends came to 7 bases. Germline V gene data show CDR1 as MNHNS and CDR2 as SASEGT. The CDR3 length is 14 residues.